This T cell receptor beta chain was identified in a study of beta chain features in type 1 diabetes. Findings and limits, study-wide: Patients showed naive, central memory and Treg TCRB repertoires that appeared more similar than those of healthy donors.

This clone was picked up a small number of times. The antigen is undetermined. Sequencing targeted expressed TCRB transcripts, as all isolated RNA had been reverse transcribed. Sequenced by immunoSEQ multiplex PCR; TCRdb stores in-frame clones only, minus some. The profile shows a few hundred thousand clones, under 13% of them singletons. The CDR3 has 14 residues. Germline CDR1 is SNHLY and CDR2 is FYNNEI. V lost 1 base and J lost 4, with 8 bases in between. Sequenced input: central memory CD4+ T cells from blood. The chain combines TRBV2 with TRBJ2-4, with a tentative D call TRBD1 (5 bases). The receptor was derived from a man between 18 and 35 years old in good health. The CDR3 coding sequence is TGTGCCAGCAGTGAAGACAGGACAAAAAACATTCAGTACTTC. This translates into CASSEDRTKNIQYF.